Below, one T cell receptor (beta chain) is given with its context. Its antigen is not yet known. No per-base quality is available; no much larger clone lies one base away. The library was generated by the immunoSEQ multiplex PCR assay. RNA was extracted from all samples and reverse transcribed into cDNA, which served as template for TCR sequencing. SuperScript III was used to make first-strand cDNA, primed with a 2:1 mix of oligo-dT and random hexamers. A synthetic immune receptor repertoire was used to measure amplification bias, and any remaining bias was corrected computationally. The paper's processing steps were these. Raw reads were preprocessed for error removal, and CDR3 was defined according to IMGT conventions as running from the conserved cysteine to phenylalanine. To get clonality, Shannon entropy was normalized by log2 of the number of productive unique TCRs and the result was subtracted from 1. Scalp TCRbeta sequences were cross-referenced with sorted blood CD4 and CD8 repertoires so that the CD4 or CD8 identity of scalp clones could be inferred. TCRdb retrieved this table from immuneACCESS and kept in-frame rearrangements only. Not all clones are present; in checked studies, unresolved V genes account for under half, and no reason is known for the remainder. V, J and clone size are those of that table, while D and trimming were read from the DNA. The sample has 150,000 to 200,000 clones on record, approximately 60% of them singletons. The ten largest account for around 14% of the sample.

The data belong to a study of CD8+ T cells in alopecia areata (dated by TCRdb to the late 2010s). General notes on the study: The treated patients took part in an open-label pilot trial in which moderate-to-severe alopecia areata was treated with oral tofacitinib at 5 to 10 mg twice daily. Disease severity in treated patients was measured with the SALT score, which quantifies the percentage of affected scalp surface area. On the human side, TCRbeta sequencing was run on scalp tissue and on sorted CD4+ and CD8+ peripheral blood T cells from healthy controls and from alopecia areata patients with either patchy or totalis/universalis disease. Biopsies were taken from tofacitinib-treated patients at baseline and again at 4 and 24 weeks into treatment, and several of those patients also had a later scalp biopsy. Tofacitinib was given for 6 to 18 months, followed by 6 months of follow-up off drug to assess delayed response and recurrence. RNA was extracted with the PAXgene miRNA kit for fixed scalp, the miRNeasy kit for PBMCs, and the RNeasy kit for mouse skin. Clonality in the scalp was compared among normal scalp (n=4), patchy alopecia areata scalp (n=8), and alopecia totalis/universalis scalp (n=8). To study T cell clonal expansion in alopecia areata, the researchers applied high-throughput TCRbeta sequencing to both the C3H/HeJ mouse model and human patients. immunoSEQ multiplex PCR using 35 Vbeta forward primers and 13 Jbeta reverse primers was used to amplify TCRbeta CDR3 regions. What the study reported, not specific to this receptor: The treated cohort was small, with a single nonresponder, so links between baseline CD8+ expansion and response need larger studies. Tofacitinib significantly decreased scalp clonality and the number of expanded CD8+ clones among the top 100 scalp clones. Shared TCR sequences between patients were less evident than in mice, which may be partly attributable to HLA diversity in the patient population. During tofacitinib treatment, many expanded lesional clones stuck around in both scalp and blood, and this persistence may partly explain why relapse happens after treatment is stopped. Compared with normal scalp, lesional scalp, particularly in alopecia totalis/universalis, had higher clonality and more expanded CD8+ clones, which suggests antigenic drive. Resident alphabeta T cells in normal human skin are also sequenced, complicating scalp TCR repertoire analysis, unlike mouse skin dominated by gammadelta T cells.

V ends up 0 bases short and J 4 bases short, with an unmatched junction base count of 13. CDR1 GTSNPN and CDR2 SVGIG were looked up in the germline V gene (reference sequence). Taken from cysteine to phenylalanine, the CDR3 has 17 residues. The kept DNA is CDR3 alone, 51 bases in frame from the first base. The time point label, as the study defines it: 20 to 30 weeks on oral tofacitinib. The sample's treatment or condition label is to be understood as: oral pan-JAK inhibitor, 5-10 mg twice daily. Peripheral blood and lesional scalp punch biopsies were obtained from patients with alopecia areata. After PBMCs were isolated by density centrifugation and stained for CD3, CD4 and CD8, a FACSAria was used to sort CD4+ and CD8+ T cells.

The input for sequencing was CD4+ T cells sorted from blood, taken at week 24, from a patient treated with tofacitinib. The chain uses TRBV30 and TRBJ1-1, and 8 junction bases match TRBD1. This clonotype originated in a human donor with alopecia areata. CDR3 loop: CAWSVHPGQGQGTEAFF. The bases read TGTGCCTGGAGTGTACACCCCGGACAGGGCCAGGGCACTGAAGCTTTCTTT.